These 9 T cell receptor beta chains were sequenced from one sample in a study of blood T cell repertoires in COVID-19. Profiling relied on immunoSEQ multiplex PCR, and the TCRdb table lists in-frame clones only, not all of them. The sample has 310,000 or so clones, about 84% seen once. Sequenced sample: peripheral blood. The origin of the receptors is a woman aged 50 to 65 with acute or convalescent COVID-19.

The gene calls are TRBV6-5 and TRBJ1-5, with D uncertain. Germline values: CDR1 MNHEY, CDR2 SVGAGI. The V end lost 2 bases, the J end lost 6 bases, and 8 bases lay between the germline ends. CDR3 length: 13 residues. The CDR3 loop reads CASSYGEAQPQHF. DNA of the CDR3: TGTGCCAGCAGTTACGGGGAGGCTCAGCCCCAGCATTTT.

The chain couples TRBV28 to TRBJ2-7, with a tentative D call TRBD1 (5 bases). Germline CDR1 and CDR2: MDHEN and SYDVKM. V was shortened by 2 bases and J by 6 bases, with 14 bases between the two germline ends. This CDR3 comprises 14 residues. The DNA for the CDR3 is TGTGCCAGCAGTTTACTAGGGGCGCAAGGCGAGCAGTACTTC. The encoded protein is CASSLLGAQGEQYF.

V is TRBV6-5 and J is TRBJ2-1; TRBD1 matches 10 bases. The CDR3 contains 15 residues. Germline CDR1 MNHEY, CDR2 SVGAGI. V shed 8 bases and J 6 bases; nucleotides not matched to a gene: 10. This chain's CDR3 is CASRPGTGVANEQFF. The DNA for the CDR3 is TGTGCCAGCCGTCCCGGGACAGGGGTGGCCAATGAGCAGTTCTTC.

The V call is TRBV6-2 or TRBV6-3, the J call TRBJ2-1, with D unresolved. V lost 0 bases to trimming and J lost 12 bases, with 15 bases between them. This CDR3 is built from 14 residues. Germline-derived CDR1 and CDR2 are MNHEY and SVGEGT. In DNA form, the CDR3 reads TGTGCCAGCAGTTACTCGGTCAGAAACCCACGGCAGTTCTTC. Its translation is CASSYSVRNPRQFF.

This chain uses TRBV28 with TRBJ2-7, with 7 nucleotides matching TRBD2. The V and J ends lost 2 bases and 4 bases, in that order; junction bases with no gene match: 2. This CDR3 is built from 13 residues. Germline V CDR1 and CDR2: MDHEN, SYDVKM. The CDR3 sequence: CASSLVGGYEQYF. The CDR3 region has the DNA TGTGCCAGCAGTTTAGTGGGGGGGTACGAGCAGTACTTC. The whole variable domain, filled in from reference TRBV28 and TRBJ2-7, reads DVKVTQSSRYLVKRTGEKVFLECVQDMDHENMFWYRQDPGLGLRLIYFSYDVKMKEKGDIPEGYSVSREKKERFSLILESASTNQTSMYLCASSLVGGYEQYFGPGTRLTVT.

The chain links TRBV19 to TRBJ1-5; 7 nucleotides agree with TRBD1. Per germline, CDR1 LNHDA and CDR2 SQIVND (reference sequence). J gave up 7 bases and V 3 bases, and 12 bases lay outside the gene matches. The CDR3 totals 16 residues. CDR3 residues: CASSITPPGGGQPQHF. The CDR3, as DNA: TGTGCCAGTAGTATCACCCCTCCAGGGGGTGGGCAGCCCCAGCATTTT.

The chain uses TRBV9 and TRBJ1-6; TRBD1 might be the D (6 bases). This CDR3 contains 14 residues. Trimming took 0 bases from V and 9 from J, leaving 10 bases between them. Germline CDR1 and CDR2: SGDLS and YYNGEE. Written as DNA, the CDR3 is TGTGCCAGCAGCGTAGTAGGGGGGGCTTCACCCCTCCACTTT. It encodes CASSVVGGASPLHF.

The chain couples TRBV5-1 to TRBJ2-2; TRBD2 matches at 13 bases. This CDR3 region has 18 residues. Germline V lookup: CDR1 SGHRS, CDR2 YFSETQ. V lost 2 bases and J lost 8; bases outside the gene matches: 12. The CDR3 reads CASSLTPRTSGSLGELFF. The CDR3 DNA reads TGCGCCAGCAGCTTAACCCCTCGGACTAGCGGGAGTCTTGGGGAGCTGTTTTTT.

The rearrangement links TRBV6-5 to TRBJ1-4; possibly TRBD1 for D (5 bases). The CDR3 extends over 15 amino acids. V dropped 6 bases and J dropped 4 bases, with 15 bases sitting between them. Germline lookup yields CDR1 MNHEY and CDR2 SVGAGI. The CDR3 loop is CASSLRRGNNEKLFF. Here the CDR3 DNA reads TGTGCCAGCAGCCTGAGACGGGGGAATAATGAAAAACTGTTTTTT.